The text below deals with one TCR beta chain. Antigen: not known. Fresh peripheral blood, about 10 ml of it, supplied the PBMCs. The data belong to a study of T cells in Graves' hyperthyroidism and ophthalmopathy. The study's findings and limits: It was a median about 7.1 months before onset that the model predicted ophthalmopathy.

Amplified TCR beta CDR3 regions came from RNA transcripts. TCR CDR3 underwent first-round RT-PCR with the HTBI primer set. A single record per CDR3 protein comes from TCRdb applying MiXCR to the multiplex PCR reads. The table records hundreds of thousands of distinct CDR3 sequences, roughly 37% of them present only once. The TCR comes from a young man with Graves' hyperthyroidism. Input material: blood.

The CDR3, as DNA: TGTGCCAGCAGCGCCGGGGGACAGGGTGAAGCTTTCTTT. This sequence encodes CASSAGGQGEAFF. The V call is TRBV9, the J call TRBJ1-1, with TRBD1 identical over 9 bases. Per germline, CDR1 SGDLS and CDR2 YYNGEE. The CDR3 spans 13 residues. V lost 3 bases and J lost 7; bases outside the gene matches: 4.